Listed here are 2 T cell receptor beta chains from one sample, sequenced in a study of memory CD4+ T cells and cytomegalovirus serostatus. Clones were sequenced by immunoSEQ multiplex PCR, and TCRdb holds only the in-frame ones, with some missing. The sample has over 45,000 clones, roughly 80% seen once. The sort gate was single viable CD3+CD4+CD8-CD45RO+ cells for memory CD4+ T cells. The sequencing sample was made of memory CD4+ T cells from blood. The receptors shown here come from an adult in good health and CMV-seronegative.

The chain carries TRBV28 and TRBJ1-5; 9 bases align to TRBD1. Trimming cost V 5 bases and J 4 bases; bases outside gene matches: 9. This CDR3 comprises 16 residues. Germline CDR1 is MDHEN and CDR2 is SYDVKM. CDR3 sequence reads: CASSHHRDRVNQPQHF. The CDR3 DNA sequence: TGTGCCAGCAGTCACCACCGGGACAGGGTAAATCAGCCCCAGCATTTT.

This chain uses TRBV2 with TRBJ2-7, with TRBD2 as a possible D gene (5 bases). Per germline, CDR1 SNHLY and CDR2 FYNNEI. This CDR3 comprises 13 residues. V dropped 1 base and J dropped 3 bases, with 7 bases sitting between them. CDR3 coding DNA: TGTGCCAGCAGTGAAGGAGGGCGCTACGAGCAGTACTTC. It specifies CASSEGGRYEQYF.